Shown below are 23 T cell receptor beta chains from a single sample sequenced in a study of T cells in Graves' hyperthyroidism and ophthalmopathy. RNA transcripts gave rise to amplified TCR beta CDR3 regions. When the TCR CDR3 underwent first-round RT-PCR, the HTBI primer set was used. TCRdb re-called the multiplex PCR reads through MiXCR, storing one row per CDR3 protein. The data contain roughly 500,000 distinct CDR3 sequences, 46% of them singletons. Sequencing was carried out using peripheral blood or thyroid tissue (not recorded which). The receptors here all came from an adult woman with Graves' disease, either hyperthyroidism or ophthalmopathy (not recorded which).

CDR3 amino acids: CASAGRRLGEREQYF. The CDR3 DNA is TGCGCCAGCGCTGGGAGACGTCTAGGGGAGCGGGAGCAGTACTTC. The gene calls are TRBV5-1 and TRBJ2-7; D may correspond to TRBD1 or TRBD2 (5 bases each). The CDR3 runs to 15 residues. Trimming cost V 7 bases and J 7 bases, with 24 bases left between them. The germline V gene has CDR1 SGHRS and CDR2 YFSETQ.

The chain links TRBV10-3 to TRBJ2-7; 9 nucleotides match TRBD1. The CDR3 has 15 residues. The germline V gene encodes CDR1 ENHRY and CDR2 SYGVKD. J was trimmed by 6 bases and V by 0 bases; bases with no gene match: 6. The CDR3 DNA reads TGTGCCATCAGTGAGTCGGGACAGGGCCCCGTCGAGCAGTACTTC. Protein: CAISESGQGPVEQYF.

The rearrangement joins TRBV10-3 to TRBJ2-5, with D tentatively TRBD2 (6 bases). V gave up 6 bases and J gave up 4 bases, with 18 bases separating them. Germline V gene lookup returns CDR1 ENHRY and CDR2 SYGVKD. CDR3 length equals 15 residues. CDR3 DNA: TGTGCCATCAGCCCGGGGGACTTAAGGGGAGAGACCCAGTACTTC. Translating it yields CAISPGDLRGETQYF.

Worth noting for this clonotype: A much larger clone differs by one base, so this may be a read error. The chain employs TRBV25-1 and TRBJ1-6; D is unclear. The germline V and J ends were trimmed by 4 bases and 11 bases, with 21 bases remaining between them. Germline-derived CDR1 and CDR2 are MGHDK and SYGVNS. The length of the CDR3 is 16 residues. CDR3 loop: CASSAHLLGPAPPLHF. Here the CDR3 DNA reads TGTGCCAGCAGTGCTCACCTTCTCGGGCCGGCCCCACCCCTCCACTTT.

The V call is TRBV5-6, the J call TRBJ2-2; no reliable D call. Germline V gene data show CDR1 as SGHDT and CDR2 as YYEEEE. The CDR3 has 14 residues. V dropped 3 bases and J dropped 6 bases, with 12 bases sitting between them. CDR3 DNA sequence: TGTGCCAGCAGCTCTCGTAGGAGCCCCGGGGAGCTGTTTTTT. This encodes CASSSRRSPGELFF.

In this sample, this clonotype turned up a few times. This chain connects TRBV2 to TRBJ1-2; perhaps TRBD1 as D (6 bases). Germline CDR1 reads SNHLY; CDR2 reads FYNNEI. The CDR3 contains 11 residues. Trimming took 6 bases from V and 7 from J, leaving 9 bases between them. CDR3 protein: CASRQGPGYTF. CDR3 bases: TGTGCCAGCAGACAGGGCCCTGGCTACACCTTC.

This clonotype was seen only once. This rearrangement joins TRBV20-1 to TRBJ2-2; TRBD2 matches 7 bases. Trimming at V came to 3 bases and at J to 7 bases, leaving 5 bases not matched to a gene. The CDR3 consists of 13 residues. The germline gives CDR1 DFQATT, CDR2 SNEGSKA (reference sequence). The CDR3 nucleotides are TGCAGTGCTAGGAGCGGGAAGGGCGGGGAGCTGTTTTTT. This encodes CSARSGKGGELFF.

This clonotype was counted many times. This chain connects TRBV6-6 to TRBJ2-7; tentative D call: TRBD2 (6 bases). The CDR3 loop spans 13 amino acids. The V end lost 8 bases, the J end lost 3 bases, and 14 bases lay between the germline ends. Germline lookup yields CDR1 MNHNY and CDR2 SVGAGI (reference sequence). CDR3: CASQFVGSYEQYF. CDR3 sequence (DNA): TGTGCCAGCCAATTTGTCGGGAGCTACGAGCAGTACTTC.

This clonotype was counted a few times. The junction departs from the called germline gene at one end, perhaps through a read error. The rearrangement uses TRBV10-2 and TRBJ1-2, with D tentatively TRBD1 (6 bases). Germline CDR1 and CDR2: WSHSY and SAAADI. The CDR3 covers 15 residues. Here the CDR3 reads CASSVGGGANYGYTF. The CDR3, as DNA: TGTGCCAGCAGCGTAGGGGGAGGGGCCAACTATGGCTACACCTTC.

This clonotype came up once. The junction shows a germline mismatch at one end, possibly a read error. V and J are TRBV7-9 and TRBJ2-7; the D gene is possibly TRBD1 (6 bases). This CDR3 comprises 14 residues. Germline V gives CDR1 SEHNR, CDR2 FQNEAQ (reference sequence). The CDR3 reads CASSVRDTSGQQYF. The CDR3 coding sequence is TGCGCCAGCAGCGTCCGGGACACATCTGGCCAGCAGTACTTC.

Comment on this clonotype: Its ends do not fully match the called genes, so a read error is possible. The chain carries TRBV29-1 and TRBJ1-4; D not resolved. Germline V gene lookup returns CDR1 SQVTM and CDR2 ANQGSEA. The CDR3 length is 15 residues. The CDR3 coding sequence is TGCAGCGTTGGGGCAGCCAACTCAACTAGTGAAAAACTGTTTTTT. Translation: CSVGAANSTSEKLFF.

This clonotype was found many times. The gene calls are TRBV7-2 and TRBJ2-7; 8 nucleotides agree with TRBD2. This CDR3 has 14 amino acids. Losses at the gene ends were 2 bases for V and 2 bases for J; bases not matched to a gene: 2. Germline-derived CDR1 and CDR2 are SGHTA and FQGNSA. CDR3 nucleotide sequence: TGTGCCAGCAGCTTATCTAGCGGGCCCTACGAGCAGTACTTC. Its translation is CASSLSSGPYEQYF.

V gene TRBV11-2 combines with J gene TRBJ1-3; TRBD1 matches at 7 bases. In germline, CDR1 is SGHAT, CDR2 FQNNGV. The CDR3 extends over 16 amino acids. V trimming: 5 bases; J trimming: 0 bases; junction bases outside the gene matches: 7. The CDR3, as DNA: TGTGCCAGCAGCGTTGGGGCAGGGGGCTCTGGAAACACCATATATTTT. The encoded protein is CASSVGAGGSGNTIYF.

This clonotype has more than one count but fewer than ten. V gene TRBV2 combines with J gene TRBJ2-2, with D unclear. Germline assignment: CDR1 SNHLY and CDR2 FYNNEI. This CDR3 has 12 amino acids. The V end was cut by 4 bases, the J end by 4 bases, with 4 bases between. The CDR3 here is CASSGLTGELFF. The CDR3 DNA reads TGTGCCAGCAGTGGACTCACCGGGGAGCTGTTTTTT.

The chain has TRBV27 and TRBJ2-2; D remains unclear. Per the germline V gene, CDR1 is MNHEY and CDR2 is SMNVEV (reference sequence). The CDR3 is 13 residues long. Deletions cut 4 bases from V and 7 bases from J, with 10 bases between. CDR3 sequence reads: CASSYSGGGELFF. In DNA form, the CDR3 reads TGTGCCAGCAGTTACTCCGGCGGCGGGGAGCTGTTTTTT.

J is TRBJ1-1 and V is TRBV9; 7 bases match TRBD1. Germline loops: CDR1 SGDLS, CDR2 YYNGEE. V lost 3 bases and J lost 6; bases outside the gene matches: 5. The CDR3 has 13 residues. The CDR3 here is CASSGGGTAEAFF. Written as DNA, the CDR3 is TGTGCCAGCAGCGGTGGTGGGACAGCTGAAGCTTTCTTT.

This clonotype was recorded many times. The chain has TRBV20-1 and TRBJ1-2; 7 nucleotides align to TRBD1. V was clipped by 5 bases and J by 9 bases; unmatched bases: 12. The length of the CDR3 is 13 residues. CDR1 is DFQATT and CDR2 is SNEGSKA in the germline V gene (reference sequence). In nucleotides, the CDR3 is TGCAGTGCTCACAACAGGGGCGGCAGGAGCTACACCTTC. This encodes CSAHNRGGRSYTF.

With regard to this clonotype: A much larger clonotype is one base distant, so this may be a read error. V gene TRBV10-3 combines with J gene TRBJ1-1; D perhaps matches TRBD1 (5 bases). The CDR3 extends over 13 amino acids. V lost 10 bases, J lost 3 bases, and 15 bases lay in between. The germline V gene encodes CDR1 ENHRY and CDR2 SYGVKD. CDR3: CATRDGGHTEAFF. The CDR3 region has the DNA TGTGCCACCAGGGACGGAGGTCACACTGAAGCTTTCTTT.

The table lists this clonotype with many counts. This chain links TRBV9 with TRBJ1-3, with D unclear. CDR3 length equals 16 residues. Per the germline V gene, CDR1 is SGDLS and CDR2 is YYNGEE. V lost 0 bases and J lost 0, with 10 bases in between. The CDR3 sequence is CASSVVPGSSGNTIYF. The DNA of the CDR3 is TGTGCCAGCAGCGTAGTTCCGGGGTCCTCTGGAAACACCATATATTTT.

V usage is TRBV7-9 and J usage is TRBJ1-5; weak D call: TRBD1 (6 bases). The ends were cut back, 4 bases at V and 3 bases at J, with 13 bases in the middle. CDR3 length: 15 residues. CDR1 is SEHNR and CDR2 is FQNEAQ in the germline V gene (reference sequence). The CDR3 nucleotides are TGTGCCAGCAGCTCAGAGACAGGTCACAATCAGCCCCAGCATTTT. Amino acids: CASSSETGHNQPQHF. The full variable domain, completed using reference TRBV7-9 and TRBJ1-5, is DTGVSQNPRHKITKRGQNVTFRCDPISEHNRLYWYRQTLGQGPEFLTYFQNEAQLEKSRLLSDRFSAERPKGSFSTLEIQRTEQGDSAMYLCASSSETGHNQPQHFGDGTRLSIL.

At least ten counts were recorded for this clonotype. The CDR3: CSVDEGGANYGYTF. The CDR3 nucleotides are TGCAGCGTTGATGAGGGGGGAGCTAACTATGGCTACACCTTC. The chain links TRBV29-1 to TRBJ1-2; D might be TRBD1 (6 bases). This CDR3 has 14 residues. Trimming shortened V by 3 bases and J by 0 bases, and 11 bases separated the two germline ends. CDR1 and CDR2 from the germline V gene are SQVTM and ANQGSEA.

In its sample, this clonotype was seen a few times. The J gene is TRBJ1-1, the V gene TRBV11-2; 9 positions agree with TRBD1. The CDR3 contains 15 residues. CDR1 SGHAT and CDR2 FQNNGV come from the germline V gene. V lost 5 bases, J lost 7 bases, and 11 bases stayed unmatched. CDR3 residues: CASSTRTGVRGEAFF. As DNA, the CDR3 is TGTGCCAGCAGCACAAGGACAGGGGTTAGAGGTGAAGCTTTCTTT.

The gene calls are TRBV10-3 and TRBJ2-2; D might be TRBD1 or TRBD2, each matching 5 bases. CDR1 is ENHRY, CDR2 SYGVKD, per germline. V gave up 6 bases and J gave up 2 bases, with 13 bases separating them. The CDR3 sequence is 15 residues long. Here the CDR3 reads CAIRAGTENTGELFF. The CDR3 DNA follows: TGTGCCATCAGGGCCGGGACGGAAAACACCGGGGAGCTGTTTTTT.